Here is one T cell receptor beta chain with its context. Measured with immunoSEQ multiplex PCR; TCRdb has only the in-frame clones, and not every one. The sample carries approximately 110,000 clones, almost 90% recorded once. The germline gives CDR1 SGHNT, CDR2 YYREEE (reference sequence). V was cut by 3 bases and J by 0 bases, with 16 bases left in between. The CDR3 consists of 17 residues. This entry is derived from a study of cytomegalovirus exposure and HLA in healthy donors. This chain connects TRBV5-4 to TRBJ2-1; the D gene is possibly TRBD1 (6 bases). This clonotype originated in a woman between 18 and 29 years old in good health and CMV-seronegative. Input material: PBMCs. The CDR3 nucleotides read TGTGCCAGCAGCTCCTCCAGGGGAGAATCCTCCTACAATGAGCAGTTCTTC. Its translation: CASSSSRGESSYNEQFF. Variable domain in full (rest from reference TRBV5-4 and TRBJ2-1): ETGVTQSPTHLIKTRGQQVTLRCSSQSGHNTVSWYQQALGQGPQFIFQYYREEENGRGNFPPRFSGLQFPNYSSELNVNALELDDSALYLCASSSSRGESSYNEQFFGPGTRLTVL.